This T cell receptor (beta chain) came from a study of beta chain features in type 1 diabetes. Germline V gene data show CDR1 as PRHDT and CDR2 as FYEKMQ (reference sequence). V was cut by 2 bases and J by 1 base, with 11 bases left in between. The CDR3 loop spans 15 amino acids. Overall study findings and caveats: In all four CD4+ subsets, TCRB CDR3 length was significantly, moderately reduced in type 1 diabetes.

This clone was counted between two and nine times. Its antigen remains unidentified. Expressed TCRB transcripts were sequenced after all isolated RNA was converted to cDNA. Some clones are missing from TCRdb's copy, which holds only in-frame ones; the method was immunoSEQ multiplex PCR. The sample lists 400,000 or so clones, over 9.5% occurring once. J is TRBJ1-2 and V is TRBV13; unclear D gene. The source is a woman younger than 35 with type 1 diabetes. The material sequenced was naive CD4+ T cells from blood. The CDR3 spells CASSLRSGLNYGYTF. CDR3 in DNA: TGTGCCAGCAGCTTAAGGTCCGGACTTAACTATGGCTACACCTTC.